Below, one T cell receptor (beta chain) is given with its context. A single count supports this clone. No cognate antigen has been identified for it. Base-call qualities are not available, and no considerably larger clone is one nucleotide away. The library was obtained by the immunoSEQ multiplex PCR assay. The multiplex PCR relied on a mix of 60 forward primers for TCR Vbeta segments and 13 reverse primers for TCR Jbeta segments. The CDR3 region of rearranged TCR beta genes was amplified from genomic DNA with a multiplex PCR assay. The amplified TCR beta libraries were sequenced on the Illumina HiSeq System as 87-base-pair reads. The study's processing was this. A later analysis counted tens of millions of unique TCR beta chains across the 666 repertoires, and around 12 million of these chains were shared by at least two donors. Raw reads were error-corrected and collapsed into unique sequences by a nearest-neighbor algorithm in which closely related sequences were merged to remove PCR and sequencing errors. Alignment of CDR3 sequences to IMGT reference sequences was used to assign V, D and J gene segments. For a sequence to be retained, at least a six-nucleotide match to both a V gene segment and a J gene segment was required. Rearrangements were called productive when the CDR3 lacked stop codons and stayed in frame with V and J; all others were non-productive. CDR3 was defined according to IMGT convention as the region running from the second conserved V-encoded cysteine to the conserved J-encoded phenylalanine. Sequences without an unambiguous match to a single V gene segment were excluded from the earlier analysis of about 640 of the donors. In an earlier analysis of 450 to 750 of the donors, a V segment was called functional when productive rearrangements were above 56.7%, and segregating when the standard deviation between donors exceeded 5%. A statistical classification framework was developed to diagnose cytomegalovirus status using the catalog of TCR beta chain sequences. A later analysis assigned V and J genes by comparing TCR nucleotide sequences with IMGT/GENE-DB human TR gene sequences. The TCRdist pipeline was used in a later analysis to assign CDR3 sequences and most-parsimonious VDJ recombination scenarios. A later analysis defined each TCR beta chain by its CDR3 amino acid sequence plus V-gene family, and excluded reads lacking a unique V-gene family. In a later analysis, around 650 highly shared, low-generation-probability nucleotide sequences were removed to address suspected cross-contamination and a sequencing artifact. For each public chain, a later analysis derived a clonal expansion index from normalized ranks of inferred template counts within each repertoire. A later analysis computed generation probabilities with a VDJ recombination model fitted to out-of-frame rearrangements, and checked the results against IGoR. Hypergeometric tests were used in a later analysis to score TCR-TCR, TCR-HLA and TCR-CMV co-occurrence, with a repertoire-size bias correction applied to the TCR pairs. In a later analysis, false discovery rates were estimated by permuting HLA or CMV assignments 20 times. A later analysis grouped co-occurring TCRs with DBSCAN, adding TCRdist sequence similarity when clustering within HLA-allele-positive subsets. Co-occurrence clustering excluded repertoires with fewer than 30,000 or more than 120,000 public chains, plus five with anomalous nucleotide sharing. In TCRdb, the immuneACCESS table is reduced to in-frame sequences with V and J assigned. These tables do not hold every clone; where another copy was compared, an unresolved V gene accounts for under half, and the others remain unexplained. The DNA gave D and trimming, while V, J and clone size come from that table. The sample table contains 150,000 to 250,000 clones; only one count was recorded for 79% of them. The ten largest clones capture 4.4% of the sample.

The cohort consisted of fewer than 700 healthy bone marrow donors. Cohort members were all nominally healthy when sampled, although unrecorded immune exposures were likely present. The donor tested CMV seropositive and was one of the 289 seropositive cohort members. Each donor provided a peripheral blood sample, and peripheral blood mononuclear cells were used for TCR beta sequencing. Genomic DNA extraction from the blood cell samples was performed with the Qiagen DNeasy Blood Extraction Kit. These data come from a study of cytomegalovirus exposure and HLA in healthy donors (dated by TCRdb to about 2017). Context from the whole study: An earlier analysis of approximately 550 of the donors reported about 250 Gb of sequence data and approximately 110 million unique TCR beta sequences from about 180 million T cells. An early release covering just under 650 HLA-typed donors comprised approximately 300 gigabases of sequencing data and around 80 million unique TCR sequences. Among the roughly 390 genotyped donors, approximately 77% belonged to the genetic ancestry cluster associated with self-reported Caucasian donors. The study aimed to test whether cataloging public T cell receptors could reveal signatures of past pathogen exposure. The study used immunosequencing to profile the T cell repertoires of hundreds of subjects and linked those repertoires to cytomegalovirus serostatus. In addition to the first cohort of 666 subjects, a separate validation cohort of approximately 110 different subjects was used. To predict cytomegalovirus infection status, the study combined high-throughput TCR immunosequencing, statistical association of individual TCRs with disease status, and machine learning. To study patterns of TCR occurrence, a later analysis re-analyzed previously published TCR beta repertoires from 666 donors and added high-resolution HLA genotyping. The later analysis used no new phenotypic data to find candidate immune exposures, relying instead on TCR beta sequences and their occurrence across donors. In an earlier analysis of 500 to 650 of the donors, high-throughput TCR beta sequencing was used to judge whether each TCR beta V gene segment behaved as functional or pseudogenic. Alongside the repertoire data, information on donor age, sex, ethnicity and CMV serostatus was compiled. A later genetic analysis took genome-wide SNP genotypes for about three fifths of the 666 donors and used that subset as a discovery cohort. All discovery cohort repertoires had been generated on a single sequencing platform. HLA typing covered class I and class II loci at four-digit resolution. Typing coverage differed by locus: A, B, C, DRB1 and DQB1 were typed in roughly 620-630 donors, DQA1 in about 560, DPA1 in some 570, and DPB1 in just under 490. Roughly five DR-DQ haplotypes were handled as single units for association and clustering, since linkage in the cohort was strong. Among around 400 genotyped donors of the cohort, an average of around 240,000 unique TCR beta nucleotide sequences were sequenced per donor, about a sixth of them non-productive. What the study reported, not specific to this receptor: Roughly 15 rarely observed V segments, including chromosome 9 orphons, were excluded from the earlier analysis of a few hundred of the donors because counts were too low. In a later analysis, several top co-occurrence clusters were reported to appear linked to parvovirus B19, influenza, CMV and Epstein-Barr virus. In vitro tests confirmed that a few of the cytomegalovirus-associated TCR beta chains recognize cytomegalovirus antigens. The study gave a list of 150 to 200 TCR beta chains associated with cytomegalovirus. A group of highly shared sequence variants was considered likely to be a technical artifact of the sequencing pipeline. Specific HLA alleles were associated with 15,000 to 20,000 TCR beta sequences at a false discovery rate of 0.05 in a later analysis. In this cohort, only TCR beta chains were sequenced, and detectable features were limited by the absence of alpha or paired-chain data. The presence/absence analyses assumed that sequencing depth was roughly uniform across donors, and that assumption may not be true. For the cohort, immune exposure information was limited to CMV serostatus. According to a later analysis, most CMV-associated TCR beta chains appeared to be HLA-restricted, and the HLA associations seemed to be driven largely by CMV exposure. In a later analysis, HLA-associated TCR beta chains were found to be more clonally expanded and to have lower generation probabilities than equally common non-associated chains. Correlated functional status among segregating V segments might reflect linkage disequilibrium, but an unknown experimental factor could not be ruled out. Strong co-occurrence of HLA alleles, especially DR and DQ, made assigning TCR associations to individual alleles difficult. An earlier analysis of 450 to 750 of the donors showed that most TCR beta V segments appeared in productive rearrangements either about 90% or about 30% of the time, which broadly matched IMGT annotations. According to the authors, the approach could potentially be generalized to other disease states and immunological phenotypes. Some IMGT-functional V segments, including TRBV6-2 and TRBV6-3, could not be told apart with the 87-base-pair reads, so those segments were excluded. Cytomegalovirus status was reported to be diagnosed by the classifier with high specificity and sensitivity in both the original and validation cohorts. V-gene and J-gene trimming of TCR beta chains was associated with a missense DCLRE1C variant in a later genetic analysis, and the association was replicated in an independent cohort. While some public TCRs were present in many individuals, most TCR sequences turned up only very rarely across donors. HLA typing was unavailable for some donors at each locus, so association tests used only the typed subset. In a later analysis, the rate of TCR association differed among HLA loci, with DRB1 alleles having the most associated TCRs and HLA-C alleles having the fewest. A later genetic analysis reported fewer N-insertions in productive TCRs among donors in an Asian-associated ancestry cluster than the approximately 700-donor mean. A further reported finding was that TCR beta sequences accurately predicted the HLA-A and HLA-B alleles for most subjects in the first cohort.

The CDR3 contains 17 residues, cysteine and phenylalanine counted. CDR3 DNA only is kept here, 51 bases in frame from base 1. Via the germline V gene, CDR1 is SGHRS and CDR2 YFSETQ. The junction carries 16 bases between V and J, which are trimmed by 0 bases and 3 bases respectively. The clonotype comes from a woman aged 30 to 39 in good health and CMV-seropositive. What was sequenced was PBMCs. The chain is made from TRBV5-1 and TRBJ2-1; the D gene lacks a confident call. Here the CDR3 is given as CASSLAVTQSYYNEQFF. The nucleotide sequence is TGCGCCAGCAGCTTGGCCGTGACACAATCGTACTACAATGAGCAGTTCTTC.